The 6 T cell receptor beta chains given below trace back to one sample, sequenced in a study of blood T cell repertoires in COVID-19. The table came from immunoSEQ multiplex PCR; TCRdb's copy has only in-frame clones and leaves some out. The sample lists about 130,000 clones, around 88% occurring once. The sample consisted of peripheral blood. Source of these receptors: a woman in her forties or fifties who had recovered from COVID-19.

The chain links TRBV6-2 or TRBV6-3 to TRBJ1-5; tentatively, D is TRBD1 (5 bases). This CDR3 spans 15 amino acids. Between the trimmed V and J ends, which lost 0 bases and 2 bases, there was a span of 8 bases. The germline gives CDR1 MNHEY, CDR2 SVGEGT. CDR3 region: CASSYSARGNQPQHF. The DNA of the CDR3 is TGTGCCAGCAGTTACTCGGCCAGGGGCAATCAGCCCCAGCATTTT.

The chain uses TRBV29-1 and TRBJ1-1; D perhaps matches TRBD1 (5 bases). Trimming shortened V by 0 bases and J by 11 bases, and 10 bases separated the two germline ends. This CDR3 is 11 amino acids long. The germline gives CDR1 SQVTM, CDR2 ANQGSEA. The CDR3 reads CSVEDWTRAFF. Here the CDR3 DNA reads TGCAGCGTTGAAGATTGGACAAGGGCTTTCTTT. The entire variable domain, with the rest obtained from reference TRBV29-1 and TRBJ1-1, is as follows: SAVISQKPSRDICQRGTSLTIQCQVDSQVTMMFWYRQQPGQSLTLIATANQGSEATYESGFVIDKFPISRPNLTFSTLTVSNMSPEDSSIYLCSVEDWTRAFFGQGTRLTVV.

The chain employs TRBV6-5 and TRBJ2-2; 7 nucleotides align to TRBD1. J was trimmed by 2 bases and V by 7 bases; bases with no gene match: 4. The CDR3 has 14 amino acids. CDR1 is MNHEY and CDR2 is SVGAGI in the germline V gene. DNA of the CDR3: TGTGCCAGCAATAACAGGGGAAACACCGGGGAGCTGTTTTTT. Amino acid sequence: CASNNRGNTGELFF.

A few counts support this clone. The rearrangement uses TRBV5-1 and TRBJ1-1, with TRBD1 as a possible D gene (6 bases). The V gene lost 2 bases and the J gene lost 3 bases, with 11 bases spanning the gap. The CDR3 totals 14 residues. From germline, CDR1 is SGHRS and CDR2 YFSETQ. The CDR3 is CASSFTGTDTEAFF. The CDR3 DNA reads TGCGCCAGCAGCTTCACAGGGACCGACACTGAAGCTTTCTTT.

The chain uses TRBV29-1 and TRBJ2-1, with D possibly matching TRBD2 (6 bases). The CDR3 extends over 11 amino acids. The V end was cut by 6 bases, the J end by 8 bases, with 11 bases between. From germline, CDR1 is SQVTM and CDR2 ANQGSEA. For the CDR3, the DNA is TGCAGCGTACTGAAGCGGGATGAGCAGTTCTTC. Translating it yields CSVLKRDEQFF.

V is TRBV4-2 and J is TRBJ1-1; D gene unclear. Trimming took 4 bases from V and 5 from J, leaving 20 bases between them. Germline V gives CDR1 LGHNA, CDR2 YNFKEQ. The CDR3 spans 16 residues. CDR3 region: CASSPLLFGLMTEAFF. Here the CDR3 DNA reads TGTGCCAGCAGCCCCCTGCTCTTTGGCTTAATGACTGAAGCTTTCTTT.